This T cell receptor (beta chain) was sequenced for a study of blood T cell repertoires in COVID-19. Study as a whole: From T cells, B-cell-depleted T cells, or PBMCs came the material, which was cDNA or gDNA.

The V gene end was trimmed by 4 bases and the J gene end by 5 bases; junction bases not matched to a gene: 6. The CDR3 loop spans 15 amino acids. Germline V gene data show CDR1 as SGHRS and CDR2 as YFSETQ. Assay used: immunoSEQ multiplex PCR; TCRdb lists only in-frame clones, some missing. This sample carries hundreds of thousands of clones, 87% of them seen once, and the ten largest clones take roughly 7.8%. The sequence derives from a man aged 55 to 69 who had recovered from COVID-19. The sequenced material came from peripheral blood. The chain combines TRBV5-1 with TRBJ2-2; 9 bases are a match to TRBD1. CDR3 bases: TGCGCCAGCAGCCCTACAGGGGGCTCAACCGGGGAGCTGTTTTTT. Translated, it gives CASSPTGGSTGELFF.